Each of the 20 T cell receptor beta chains below was sequenced from the same sample in a study of CD8+ T cells in alopecia areata. RNA extraction and reverse transcription yielded cDNA as sequencing template. Measured with immunoSEQ multiplex PCR; TCRdb has only the in-frame clones, and not every one. Among approximately 210,000 clones listed, 66% were seen once. The treatment: oral pan-JAK inhibitor, 5-10 mg twice daily. The sample here was CD4+ T cells sorted from blood, taken at roughly week 45, from a patient treated with tofacitinib. These receptors were collected from a human donor with alopecia areata.

V is TRBV29-1 and J is TRBJ1-1; D not resolved. Trimming stripped 7 bases from V and 0 bases from J, with 6 bases between. Germline assignment: CDR1 SQVTM and CDR2 ANQGSEA. The CDR3 sequence is 11 residues long. CDR3 sequence reads: CSAQVNTEAFF. The DNA for the CDR3 is TGCAGCGCCCAGGTGAACACTGAAGCTTTCTTT.

This clone was counted a few times. The chain joins TRBV10-3 to TRBJ1-4; D call uncertain. Trimming took off 10 bases at V and 5 bases at J, with 14 bases between the two ends. CDR3 length equals 13 residues. Germline lookup yields CDR1 ENHRY and CDR2 SYGVKD. Written as DNA, the CDR3 is TGTGCCACCTTGAAGGGTCTGAATGAAAAACTGTTTTTT. It yields the protein CATLKGLNEKLFF.

V gene TRBV30 combines with J gene TRBJ2-2; D possibly corresponds to TRBD1 (6 bases). The CDR3 covers 13 residues. Between the trimmed V and J ends, which lost 4 bases and 4 bases, there was a span of 10 bases. Germline assignment: CDR1 GTSNPN and CDR2 SVGIG (reference sequence). The CDR3: CAWTTGRTGELFF. In DNA form, the CDR3 reads TGTGCCTGGACTACAGGGCGCACCGGGGAGCTGTTTTTT.

The chain carries TRBV11-2 and TRBJ1-5; D call uncertain. This CDR3 contains 16 residues. Trimming left V 4 bases short and J 1 base short, with 14 bases between. Germline V gene sequence: CDR1 SGHAT, CDR2 FQNNGV. CDR3 bases: TGTGCCAGCAGCTCGAGGGAGAAGGGAAGCAATCAGCCCCAGCATTTT. Encoded protein: CASSSREKGSNQPQHF.

The table lists this clone with a few counts. The chain employs TRBV29-1 and TRBJ2-6; 8 bases line up with TRBD1. The V gene end was trimmed by 5 bases and the J gene end by 1 base; junction bases not matched to a gene: 7. The CDR3 is 16 residues long. CDR1 and CDR2 (germline): SQVTM, ANQGSEA. The CDR3 is CSVQDRVYSGANVLTF. In nucleotides, the CDR3 is TGCAGCGTTCAGGACAGGGTTTATTCTGGGGCCAACGTCCTGACTTTC.

The chain combines TRBV29-1 with TRBJ2-5; TRBD2 matches at 8 bases. Germline V gives CDR1 SQVTM, CDR2 ANQGSEA. The ends lost 7 bases at V and 5 bases at J; junction bases unmatched: 9. The CDR3 is made up of 13 amino acids. The CDR3 DNA is TGCAGCGCATCCGGGACTAGAGGGGAGACCCAGTACTTC. This encodes CSASGTRGETQYF.

The chain recombines TRBV30 with TRBJ2-1, with D uncertain. Trimming removed 0 bases at V and 7 bases at J, with 4 bases between. The length of the CDR3 is 11 residues. Germline CDR1 is GTSNPN and CDR2 is SVGIG (reference sequence). This CDR3 is CAWSVGNEQFF. The CDR3 DNA is TGTGCCTGGAGTGTGGGGAATGAGCAGTTCTTC.

The chain couples TRBV4-3 to TRBJ1-2; possible D gene TRBD1, 6 bases. Germline CDR1 is LGHNA and CDR2 is YSLEER. The CDR3 totals 12 residues. V was clipped by 5 bases and J by 2 bases, with 6 bases between them. In DNA form, the CDR3 reads TGCGCCAGCAGCACAGGGAACTATGGCTACACCTTC. This sequence encodes CASSTGNYGYTF.

This clone was seen only once. The gene calls are TRBV27 and TRBJ2-7; perhaps TRBD2 as D (5 bases). The germline V and J ends were trimmed by 5 bases and 3 bases, with 11 bases remaining between them. CDR3 length equals 13 residues. Germline loops: CDR1 MNHEY, CDR2 SMNVEV (reference sequence). The CDR3 DNA is TGTGCCAGCAGTCGTAGGGAGAACTACGAGCAGTACTTC. Residues: CASSRRENYEQYF.

The chain joins TRBV9 to TRBJ1-2; D not resolved. The CDR3 is made up of 13 amino acids. In germline, CDR1 is SGDLS, CDR2 YYNGEE. The ends were cut back, 4 bases at V and 1 base at J, with 8 bases in the middle. The CDR3 loop is CASSPDLNYGYTF. The CDR3 DNA follows: TGTGCCAGCAGCCCGGACCTTAACTATGGCTACACCTTC.

This chain links TRBV7-9 with TRBJ2-7; D is unresolved. The CDR3 has 13 residues. In germline, CDR1 is SEHNR, CDR2 FQNEAQ (reference sequence). The V and J ends lost 5 bases and 3 bases respectively, with 11 bases between them. The CDR3 bases are TGTGCCAGCAGCACCCCCAGCAGCTACGAGCAGTACTTC. This encodes CASSTPSSYEQYF.

J is TRBJ1-1 and V is TRBV5-6; maybe TRBD1 (5 bases). The V end was cut by 4 bases, the J end by 7 bases, with 17 bases between. Germline V gene lookup returns CDR1 SGHDT and CDR2 YYEEEE. This CDR3 comprises 14 residues. CDR3 DNA sequence: TGTGCCAGCAGCAGATCGACCTATCAGGGTGAAGCTTTCTTT. Translation: CASSRSTYQGEAFF.

The chain is built from TRBV29-1 and TRBJ2-7, with a possible D match to TRBD2 (6 bases). The V end was cut by 7 bases, the J end by 3 bases, with 16 bases between. The CDR3 length is 13 residues. CDR1 is SQVTM, CDR2 ANQGSEA, per germline. DNA of the CDR3: TGCAGCGAATCAGGGAGGCCTCACTACGAGCAGTACTTC. It yields the protein CSESGRPHYEQYF.

This clone has just one count. The genes are TRBV29-1 and TRBJ1-5; 8 positions agree with TRBD1. V lost 7 bases and J lost 0; bases outside the gene matches: 5. This CDR3 region has 14 residues. In germline, CDR1 is SQVTM, CDR2 ANQGSEA. CDR3 sequence: CSALTGVSNQPQHF. CDR3 sequence (DNA): TGCAGCGCCCTGACAGGGGTTAGCAATCAGCCCCAGCATTTT.

V and J are TRBV5-1 and TRBJ1-2; D is undetermined. Germline CDR1 SGHRS, CDR2 YFSETQ. With 0 bases removed from V and 8 bases from J, the gap between germline ends came to 11 bases. This CDR3 has 13 amino acids. CDR3 DNA sequence: TGCGCCAGCAGCTTGGGCTCACAATCGGGCTACACCTTC. Protein sequence: CASSLGSQSGYTF.

The chain links TRBV29-1 to TRBJ1-1, with D perhaps matching TRBD1 (5 bases). This CDR3 region has 10 residues. Trimming shortened V by 3 bases and J by 12 bases, and 11 bases separated the two germline ends. Germline lookup yields CDR1 SQVTM and CDR2 ANQGSEA. CDR3 in amino acids: CSVDGGGPFF. In DNA, the CDR3 is TGCAGCGTTGACGGCGGGGGACCTTTCTTT.

The V gene is TRBV19, the J gene TRBJ2-2, with D perhaps matching TRBD1 (6 bases). Per germline, CDR1 LNHDA and CDR2 SQIVND (reference sequence). The V end was cut by 9 bases, the J end by 0 bases, with 11 bases between. There are 14 residues in the CDR3. In nucleotides, the CDR3 is TGTGCCAGCCACAGGGACGCGAACACCGGGGAGCTGTTTTTT. Protein: CASHRDANTGELFF.

The J gene is TRBJ2-3, the V gene TRBV15, with D uncertain. Germline values: CDR1 LNHNV, CDR2 YYDKDF (reference sequence). Trimming stripped 2 bases from V and 6 bases from J, with 12 bases between. The CDR3 sequence is 14 residues long. The CDR3 loop reads CATSRLLTGDTQYF. The CDR3 nucleotides are TGTGCCACCAGCAGACTGCTGACTGGGGATACGCAGTATTTT.

This chain links TRBV5-5 with TRBJ1-6; no definite D call. Germline lookup yields CDR1 SGHKS and CDR2 YYEKEE (reference sequence). CDR3 size: 15 residues. Trimming left V 0 bases short and J 10 bases short, with 14 bases between. For the CDR3, the DNA is TGTGCCAGCAGCTTGGAATTGCTTGAAAGATCACCCCTCCACTTT. This codes for CASSLELLERSPLHF.

The chain employs TRBV30 and TRBJ2-3; 11 bases are shared with TRBD2. The CDR3 covers 15 residues. CDR1 is GTSNPN, CDR2 SVGIG, per germline (reference sequence). V trimming: 0 bases; J trimming: 4 bases; junction bases outside the gene matches: 3. CDR3 sequence (DNA): TGTGCCTGGAGTGTGACTAGCGGGGAATCAGATACGCAGTATTTT. It yields the protein CAWSVTSGESDTQYF. Complete variable domain (other parts from reference TRBV30 and TRBJ2-3): SQTIHQWPATLVQPVGSPLSLECTVEGTSNPNLYWYRQAAGRGLQLLFYSVGIGQISSEVPQNLSASRPQDRQFILSSKKLLLSDSGFYLCAWSVTSGESDTQYFGPGTRLTVL.